These 13 T cell receptor beta chains were all obtained from the same sample, sequenced in a study of low-dose radiotherapy and immunotherapy resistance in tumors. TRAV- and TRBV-specific primers, spanning alpha and beta chains, primed first-strand cDNA. Amplification, which lasted approximately 19 PCR cycles, used a constant-region primer and V-primer adapter to amplify TCRs. TCRdb ran MiXCR on the reads and lists one entry per CDR3 protein. The table includes roughly 95,000 distinct CDR3 sequences, around a fifth detected once. Noted time point: after trial treatment. Stated treatment: LDRT plus nivolumab, ipilimumab, low-dose cyclophosphamide and aspirin (RACIN trial). Sequenced here: PBMCs, sampled after low-dose radiotherapy plus immunotherapy. These receptors came from a female donor with ovarian cancer.

This clonotype was seen at least ten times. The chain joins TRBV11-2 to TRBJ1-1; D gene uncertain. Trimming stripped 4 bases from V and 5 bases from J, with 11 bases between. The CDR3 covers 13 residues. The germline V gene encodes CDR1 SGHAT and CDR2 FQNNGV. CDR3 nucleotide sequence: TGTGCCAGCAGCTCCGTTTGGGGTACTGAAGCTTTCTTT. Translation: CASSSVWGTEAFF.

This clonotype was found many times. This sequence joins TRBV28 and TRBJ2-7; a possible D gene is TRBD1 (6 bases). Trimming cost V 6 bases and J 4 bases, with 13 bases left between them. From germline, CDR1 is MDHEN and CDR2 SYDVKM. This CDR3 has 13 amino acids. The CDR3, as DNA: TGTGCCAGCAGCACCACAGGGCGGTACGAGCAGTACTTC. Its translation is CASSTTGRYEQYF.

This clonotype was picked up many times. The genes are TRBV7-2 and TRBJ2-3, with 7 bases fitting TRBD2. The ends lost 3 bases at V and 4 bases at J; junction bases unmatched: 13. CDR1 SGHTA and CDR2 FQGNSA come from the germline V gene. The length of the CDR3 is 17 residues. The CDR3 coding sequence is TGTGCCAGCAGCTTCAGGTCTGAGCGGGAAATTCCAGATACGCAGTATTTT. This encodes CASSFRSEREIPDTQYF.

Ten or more counts support this clonotype. The chain has TRBV10-3 and TRBJ1-4, with 7 bases matching TRBD1. V shed 10 bases, J shed 3 bases, and the junction held 11 bases outside the gene matches. Germline lookup yields CDR1 ENHRY and CDR2 SYGVKD. The CDR3 consists of 15 residues. The CDR3 region is CATRTTGRANEKLFF. The CDR3 region has the DNA TGTGCCACCAGGACGACAGGGCGGGCTAATGAAAAACTGTTTTTT.

This clonotype was picked up many times. The chain has TRBV12-3 or TRBV12-4 and TRBJ1-2; no firm D call. The CDR3 is 14 amino acids. V shed 0 bases and J shed 2 bases, with 7 bases lying between them. The CDR3 coding sequence is TGTGCCAGCAGTTTAGCGTCCAGGAACTATGGCTACACCTTC. Translating it yields CASSLASRNYGYTF.

This clonotype was seen repeatedly, ten times or more. V is TRBV5-4 and J is TRBJ1-1; the D gene is possibly TRBD1 (5 bases). Trimming removed 0 bases from V and 0 bases from J, with 12 bases in between. Per germline, CDR1 SGHNT and CDR2 YYREEE (reference sequence). The CDR3 has 16 amino acids. CDR3: CASSLGAGIVNTEAFF. CDR3 DNA sequence: TGTGCCAGCAGCTTGGGGGCAGGGATAGTGAACACTGAAGCTTTCTTT.

A note on this clonotype: One base away lies a much larger clone, so this may be a sequencing read error. The chain uses TRBV2 and TRBJ2-1; TRBD1 or TRBD2 may be the D gene (5 bases each). Per the germline V gene, CDR1 is SNHLY and CDR2 is FYNNEI. CDR3 length: 15 amino acids. V was pared by 2 bases and J by 10 bases, with 18 bases between. CDR3 loop: CASSESQGRTYEQFF. CDR3 in DNA: TGTGCCAGCAGTGAAAGTCAGGGACGGACCTACGAGCAGTTCTTC.

This clonotype was seen at least ten times. The chain joins TRBV12-3 or TRBV12-4 to TRBJ2-1, with 10 positions matching TRBD2. V lost 3 bases to trimming and J lost 2 bases; unmatched junction nucleotides: 7. The CDR3 is 17 amino acids. The CDR3 sequence is CASSFSGGAGAYNEQFF. The CDR3 DNA reads as TGTGCCAGCAGTTTCAGCGGGGGGGCAGGGGCCTACAATGAGCAGTTCTTC.

In its sample, this clonotype was seen many times. The chain joins TRBV5-1 to TRBJ2-3; D is ambiguous. The CDR3 runs to 14 residues. CDR1 SGHRS and CDR2 YFSETQ come from the germline V gene. Trimming removed 3 bases at V and 4 bases at J, with 12 bases between. The CDR3 nucleotides are TGCGCCAGCAGCTCCAGCCGCACGGCAGATACGCAGTATTTT. Protein: CASSSSRTADTQYF. Supplemented by reference TRBV5-1 and TRBJ2-3, the full variable domain reads KAGVTQTPRYLIKTRGQQVTLSCSPISGHRSVSWYQQTPGQGLQFLFEYFSETQRNKGNFPGRFSGRQFSNSRSEMNVSTLELGDSALYLCASSSSRTADTQYFGPGTRLTVL.

The CDR3 is CASSRDRSQEKLFF. Written as DNA, the CDR3 is TGTGCCAGCAGCCGAGATAGATCACAGGAAAAACTGTTTTTT. This chain uses TRBV28 with TRBJ1-4; no reliable D call. CDR1 MDHEN and CDR2 SYDVKM come from the germline V gene. Trimming left V 6 bases short and J 8 bases short, with 16 bases between. CDR3 size: 14 residues.

This clonotype was counted at least ten times. The chain carries TRBV4-3 and TRBJ2-2, with D perhaps matching TRBD1 (6 bases). Looked up from germline, CDR1 is LGHNA and CDR2 is YSLEER. V lost 2 bases to trimming and J lost 0 bases, with 19 bases between them. The CDR3 has 19 amino acids. CDR3 in DNA: TGCGCCAGCAGCCAATTTTTGCCAGACAGGCCACCGAACACCGGGGAGCTGTTTTTT. Translation: CASSQFLPDRPPNTGELFF.

On this clonotype: A far more abundant clone sits one base away, making this likely a read error. This chain connects TRBV5-1 to TRBJ2-3; D remains unclear. The CDR3 spans 12 residues. The germline V gene encodes CDR1 SGHRS and CDR2 YFSETQ. The CDR3, as DNA: TGTGCCAGCAGCTTGGTTAGAGATACGGAGTATTTT. The encoded protein is CASSLVRDTEYF.

This clonotype was detected ten times or more. This chain links TRBV6-6 with TRBJ1-1; 7 bases are a match to TRBD1. The CDR3 is made up of 15 amino acids. Trimming at V came to 4 bases and at J to 7 bases, leaving 12 bases not matched to a gene. Germline V gene sequence: CDR1 MNHNY, CDR2 SVGAGI (reference sequence). The CDR3 DNA follows: TGTGCCAGCAGTTCCCCAACCGGGACAGCGTTTGAAGCTTTCTTT. This translates into CASSSPTGTAFEAFF.